The 27 T cell receptor beta chains listed next were all sequenced from one sample in a study of identical twins. TCRdb recomputed calls from the 5' RACE reads with MiXCR, one row per CDR3 protein. The sample carries approximately 1.8 million distinct CDR3 sequences, about 30% recorded once. The material sequenced was cord blood. The receptors were sampled from a newborn girl in good health.

This clonotype was seen only a few times. This chain connects TRBV5-1 to TRBJ2-1, with D possibly being TRBD1 (6 bases). This CDR3 is 15 amino acids long. CDR1 and CDR2 (germline): SGHRS, YFSETQ. V was pared by 5 bases and J by 2 bases, with 14 bases between. The CDR3 DNA reads TGCGCCAGCAGTCCACGGGACACGGCCTACAATGAGCAGTTCTTC. Translated: CASSPRDTAYNEQFF.

This rearrangement joins TRBV6-2 or TRBV6-3 to TRBJ2-7; D not resolved. Per the germline V gene, CDR1 is MNHEY and CDR2 is SVGEGT. Trimming took 1 base from V and 7 from J, leaving 8 bases between them. CDR3 length: 12 amino acids. The CDR3 bases are TGTGCCAGCAGTTACTGGCTAGAGGAGCAGTACTTC. It yields the protein CASSYWLEEQYF.

This clonotype was seen a handful of times. The genes are TRBV5-6 and TRBJ1-1, with D perhaps TRBD1 (5 bases). V lost 5 bases and J 0 bases, leaving 17 bases between the germline ends. The CDR3 has 16 residues. The germline V gene has CDR1 SGHDT and CDR2 YYEEEE. CDR3 residues: CASRRAGFSMNTEAFF. Written as DNA, the CDR3 is TGTGCCAGCAGGCGCGCAGGGTTTTCTATGAACACTGAAGCTTTCTTT.

This chain joins TRBV10-3 and TRBJ2-7; 9 bases line up with TRBD1. Trimming at V came to 10 bases and at J to 2 bases, leaving 18 bases not matched to a gene. CDR3 length: 17 residues. The V gene's germline CDR1 is ENHRY and CDR2 SYGVKD. The CDR3 here is CASPGQGFSYDPYEQYF. DNA for the CDR3: TGTGCCAGCCCGGGACAGGGATTCTCTTACGACCCCTACGAGCAGTACTTC.

This sequence joins TRBV20-1 and TRBJ1-4; the match to TRBD1 covers 10 bases. Germline trimming cut 6 bases from V and 4 bases from J; bases unmatched to any gene: 11. Germline CDR1 and CDR2: DFQATT and SNEGSKA (reference sequence). This CDR3 is built from 16 residues. CDR3 amino acids: CSATGGQLHRNEKLFF. CDR3 DNA sequence: TGCAGTGCGACAGGGGGCCAACTCCACCGTAATGAAAAACTGTTTTTT.

DNA of the CDR3: TGCAGTGCTAGACCCCCTGCGGGGGGCCAGCAAAAGCAGTTCTTC. Amino acids: CSARPPAGGQQKQFF. V gene TRBV20-1 combines with J gene TRBJ2-1; 8 bases are a match to TRBD2. With V trimmed by 2 bases and J by 11 bases, 14 bases remained unmatched. This CDR3 has 15 residues. The germline CDR1 and CDR2 sequences are DFQATT and SNEGSKA (reference sequence).

The rearrangement uses TRBV5-1 and TRBJ2-4; 11 bases agree with TRBD2. Germline CDR1 reads SGHRS; CDR2 reads YFSETQ. Losses at the gene ends were 4 bases for V and 5 bases for J; bases not matched to a gene: 8. This CDR3 comprises 16 residues. CDR3 in DNA: TGCGCCAGCAGCAGGCTAGCGGGGGGTCGGCAAAACATTCAGTACTTC. It yields the protein CASSRLAGGRQNIQYF.

The chain is built from TRBV7-6 and TRBJ1-1; weak D call: TRBD1 (5 bases). This CDR3 comprises 15 residues. Deletions cut 6 bases from V and 2 bases from J, with 16 bases between. The germline CDR1 and CDR2 sequences are SGHVS and FNYEAQ. The CDR3: CASRPGGGANTEAFF. The CDR3 DNA reads TGTGCCAGCAGACCGGGTGGAGGGGCTAACACTGAAGCTTTCTTT.

This clonotype has only a few counts. V and J are TRBV5-1 and TRBJ1-2; no reliable D call. Trimming removed 0 bases at V and 3 bases at J, with 9 bases between. Germline lookup yields CDR1 SGHRS and CDR2 YFSETQ. This CDR3 contains 14 residues. The CDR3 sequence: CASSLAVGHYGYTF. The CDR3 DNA reads TGCGCCAGCAGCTTGGCCGTAGGACACTATGGCTACACCTTC.

This clonotype has just a few counts. V gene TRBV10-3 combines with J gene TRBJ2-3, with 10 bases fitting TRBD2. CDR3 size: 14 residues. Germline V gives CDR1 ENHRY, CDR2 SYGVKD. V dropped 2 bases and J dropped 4; count of bases not matched to a gene: 0. Here the CDR3 DNA reads TGTGCCATCAGTGAGGGGACTAGCGCAGATACGCAGTATTTT. It specifies CAISEGTSADTQYF.

This sequence joins TRBV28 and TRBJ1-6, with D hard to call. CDR3 size: 14 residues. CDR1 and CDR2 (germline): MDHEN, SYDVKM. Deletions cut 2 bases from V and 9 bases from J, with 11 bases between. CDR3: CASSLGLISSPLHF. In DNA form, the CDR3 reads TGTGCCAGCAGTTTAGGGCTCATTTCTTCACCCCTCCACTTT.

This clonotype has a handful of counts. The V call is TRBV21-1, the J call TRBJ1-2. TRBV21-1 is flagged as a pseudogene. The CDR3 extends over 16 amino acids. Written as DNA, the CDR3 is TGTGCCAGCAGCTTCCGACCAGGCCCTTCTAACTATGGCTACACCTTC. As protein: CASSFRPGPSNYGYTF.

The sample holds many counts of this clonotype. This chain uses TRBV5-1 with TRBJ2-7, with D possibly TRBD1 on 6 matching bases. Germline CDR1 and CDR2: SGHRS and YFSETQ. Deletions cut 1 base from V and 2 bases from J, with 10 bases between. The CDR3 consists of 14 residues. CDR3: CASSLRQVPYEQYF. CDR3 nucleotides: TGCGCCAGCAGCTTGCGACAGGTACCCTACGAGCAGTACTTC. Full variable domain (missing parts from reference TRBV5-1 and TRBJ2-7): KAGVTQTPRYLIKTRGQQVTLSCSPISGHRSVSWYQQTPGQGLQFLFEYFSETQRNKGNFPGRFSGRQFSNSRSEMNVSTLELGDSALYLCASSLRQVPYEQYFGPGTRLTVT.

The chain carries TRBV7-8 and TRBJ2-1; 8 bases agree with TRBD1. TRBJ2-7 explains the end of the DNA better; the J call may be wrong. The CDR3 has 15 amino acids. Germline-derived CDR1 and CDR2 are SGHVS and FQNEAQ. CDR3 DNA: TGTGCCAGCAGCGCATTAACTGGGACAGGCTACGAGCAGTACTTC. Translating gives CASSALTGTGYEQYF.

V and J are TRBV11-2 and TRBJ2-2, with D maybe TRBD2 (6 bases). With 5 bases removed from V and 7 bases from J, the gap between germline ends came to 11 bases. CDR3 length: 13 residues. Germline CDR1 SGHAT, CDR2 FQNNGV. As DNA, the CDR3 is TGTGCCAGCAGCCACCGGGGAGGCGGGGAGCTGTTTTTT. Amino acids: CASSHRGGGELFF.

The chain has TRBV4-2 and TRBJ2-1; D might be TRBD1 (6 bases). CDR3 length equals 15 residues. Trimming removed 0 bases at V and 13 bases at J, with 19 bases between. Germline V gene lookup returns CDR1 LGHNA and CDR2 YNFKEQ. CDR3 amino acids: CASSQDEGVQVTQFF. Written as DNA, the CDR3 is TGTGCCAGCAGCCAAGATGAGGGGGTACAGGTAACCCAGTTCTTC.

This clonotype was observed a few times. V gene TRBV4-1 combines with J gene TRBJ1-5, with D perhaps matching TRBD1 (5 bases). Germline CDR1 is MGHRA and CDR2 is YSYEKL. Trimming shortened V by 2 bases and J by 4 bases, and 12 bases separated the two germline ends. The CDR3 length is 15 residues. The DNA for the CDR3 is TGCGCCAGCAGCCAAAGGCAGGGTAGGAATCAGCCCCAGCATTTT. Translating it yields CASSQRQGRNQPQHF.

Only one count was recorded for this clonotype. This sequence joins TRBV6-2 or TRBV6-3 and TRBJ2-1; TRBD2 aligns across 8 bases. CDR3 length: 16 amino acids. Germline values: CDR1 MNHEY, CDR2 SVGEGT. The V and J ends lost 2 bases and 4 bases, in that order; junction bases with no gene match: 7. CDR3 loop: CASSYIRGGPYNEQFF. In nucleotides, the CDR3 is TGTGCCAGCAGTTACATTCGGGGGGGCCCTTACAATGAGCAGTTCTTC.

Worth noting for this clonotype: This could be a read error, since a much larger clone is one nucleotide away. The chain employs TRBV29-1 and TRBJ2-1, with unresolved D. Trimming removed 4 bases from V and 8 bases from J, with 12 bases in between. This CDR3 spans 12 amino acids. The V gene's germline CDR1 is SQVTM and CDR2 ANQGSEA. The CDR3 region has the DNA TGCAGCGTTGTTCGGTCTTACGATGAGCAGTTCTTC. As protein: CSVVRSYDEQFF.

CDR3 coding DNA: TGCGCCAGCAGCGTACAGGGGGCTAGCTATGGCTACACCTTC. As protein: CASSVQGASYGYTF. The gene calls are TRBV5-1 and TRBJ1-2; 9 positions agree with TRBD1. V dropped 4 bases and J dropped 4; count of bases not matched to a gene: 5. Germline V gene lookup returns CDR1 SGHRS and CDR2 YFSETQ. The CDR3 is made up of 14 amino acids.

The V call is TRBV27, the J call TRBJ2-1; possibly TRBD2 for D (6 bases). The CDR3 runs 16 residues. Trimming took 0 bases from V and 3 from J, leaving 12 bases between them. CDR1 is MNHEY and CDR2 is SMNVEV in the germline V gene (reference sequence). As DNA, the CDR3 is TGTGCCAGCAGTTTATCGCGACTAGTCTTCTACAATGAGCAGTTCTTC. Translating gives CASSLSRLVFYNEQFF.

This clonotype has just a few counts. The chain is built from TRBV24-1 and TRBJ1-5; TRBD1 agrees at 8 bases. The V gene's germline CDR1 is KGHDR and CDR2 SFDVKD. The ends lost 3 bases at V and 7 bases at J; junction bases unmatched: 7. The CDR3 is 15 amino acids. The CDR3 nucleotides read TGTGCCACCAGTGATCGACAGGGGACGAGCCAGCCCCAGCATTTT. It yields the protein CATSDRQGTSQPQHF.

In its sample, this clonotype was seen a few times. The chain links TRBV7-9 to TRBJ2-1, with D perhaps assigned TRBD1 or TRBD2 (5 bases each). The CDR3 runs to 12 residues. The germline CDR1 and CDR2 sequences are SEHNR and FQNEAQ (reference sequence). Deletions cut 2 bases from V and 9 bases from J, with 8 bases between. CDR3 in DNA: TGTGCCAGCAGCTTAAAAGGGACTGAGCAGTTCTTC. This sequence encodes CASSLKGTEQFF.

In its sample, this clonotype was seen a few times. The chain recombines TRBV12-5 with TRBJ2-3; D uncertain. V lost 3 bases and J lost 3, with 10 bases in between. The germline V gene has CDR1 LGHNT and CDR2 FRNRAP. The CDR3 is made up of 14 amino acids. The CDR3 reads CASGLGGRTDTQYF. CDR3 in DNA: TGTGCTAGTGGTTTAGGTGGACGGACAGATACGCAGTATTTT.

The chain is built from TRBV19 and TRBJ2-4; D is unclear. The end of the DNA aligns better with TRBJ2-7, so the J call may be wrong. Germline V lookup: CDR1 LNHDA, CDR2 SQIVND (reference sequence). The length of the CDR3 is 12 residues. CDR3 nucleotides: TGTGCCAGTAGTACCCACCTCAACGAGCAGTACTTC. Translated: CASSTHLNEQYF.

The chain has TRBV7-2 and TRBJ2-3; 8 bases agree with TRBD2. Germline V gives CDR1 SGHTA, CDR2 FQGNSA. The CDR3 has 19 residues. V was pared by 7 bases and J by 1 base, with 19 bases of the junction left unmatched. In nucleotides, the CDR3 is TGTGCCAGCAACCCTAGGGGGACTAGGAGGGTCTTGGGCACAGATACGCAGTATTTT. It codes for CASNPRGTRRVLGTDTQYF.

This clonotype was seen a few times. A much larger clone lies a single base off, so this may be a read error. The genes are TRBV25-1 and TRBJ2-5, with 9 bases aligning to TRBD1. The J call could be wrong; TRBJ2-7 is a better fit for the DNA end. The CDR3 has 13 amino acids. Germline values: CDR1 MGHDK, CDR2 SYGVNS. This chain's CDR3 is CASSGTGAHEQYF. DNA for the CDR3: TGTGCCAGCAGTGGGACAGGGGCCCACGAGCAGTACTTC.